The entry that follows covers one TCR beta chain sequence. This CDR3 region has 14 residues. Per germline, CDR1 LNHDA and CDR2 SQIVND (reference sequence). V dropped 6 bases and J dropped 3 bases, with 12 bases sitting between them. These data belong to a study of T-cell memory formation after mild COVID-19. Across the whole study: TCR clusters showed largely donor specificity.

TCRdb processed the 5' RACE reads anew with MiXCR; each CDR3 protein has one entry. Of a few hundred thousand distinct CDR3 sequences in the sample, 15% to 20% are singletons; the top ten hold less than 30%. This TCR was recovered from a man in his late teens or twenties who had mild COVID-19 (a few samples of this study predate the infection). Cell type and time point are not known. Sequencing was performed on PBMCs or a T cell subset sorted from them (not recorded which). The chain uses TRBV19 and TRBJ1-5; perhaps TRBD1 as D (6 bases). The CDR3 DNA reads TGTGCCAGTAGCCCACAGGGTCTCAATCAGCCCCAGCATTTT. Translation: CASSPQGLNQPQHF.